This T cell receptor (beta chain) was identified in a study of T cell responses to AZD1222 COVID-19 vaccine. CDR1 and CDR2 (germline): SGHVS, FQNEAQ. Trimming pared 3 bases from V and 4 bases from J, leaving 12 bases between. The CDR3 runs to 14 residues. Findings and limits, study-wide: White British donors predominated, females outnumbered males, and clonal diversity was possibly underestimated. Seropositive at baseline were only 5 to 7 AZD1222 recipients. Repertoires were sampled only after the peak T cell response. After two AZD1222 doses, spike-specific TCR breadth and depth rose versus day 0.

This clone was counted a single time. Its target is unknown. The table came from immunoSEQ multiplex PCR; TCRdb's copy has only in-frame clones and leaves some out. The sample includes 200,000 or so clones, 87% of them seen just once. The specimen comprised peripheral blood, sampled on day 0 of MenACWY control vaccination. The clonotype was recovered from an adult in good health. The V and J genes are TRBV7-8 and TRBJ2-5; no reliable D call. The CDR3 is CASSLGSPLETQYF. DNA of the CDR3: TGTGCCAGCAGCTTGGGATCACCCCTAGAGACCCAGTACTTC.